This T cell receptor beta chain was sequenced in a study of cytomegalovirus exposure and HLA in healthy donors. Primers included in the PCR were 60 Vbeta and 13 Jbeta primers. Sequencing used immunoSEQ multiplex PCR; TCRdb keeps in-frame clones, though not all of them. The sample has roughly 190,000 clones; around three quarters are singletons. Germline CDR1 is MDHEN and CDR2 is SYDVKM. This CDR3 region has 15 residues. V was clipped by 5 bases and J by 2 bases, with 16 bases between them. Comments on this clone: The antigen is undetermined.

Study-wide points: HLA restriction was apparent for most CMV-associated TCR beta chains in a later analysis.

The V gene is TRBV28, the J gene TRBJ2-7; D may be TRBD1 (6 bases). The sequence was obtained from a woman in her forties or fifties in good health and CMV-seronegative. Sample: PBMCs. Written as DNA, the CDR3 is TGTGCCAGCAGTCTGGCGGACGGACAGACCTACGAGCAGTACTTC. Translation gives CASSLADGQTYEQYF.